The 18 T cell receptor beta chains reported below all come from one sample, sequenced in a study of blood T cell repertoires in COVID-19. The assay was immunoSEQ multiplex PCR, and TCRdb's table has in-frame clones only and misses some. The table shows 60,000 to 80,000 clones, with around 89% occurring only once. Sequenced: peripheral blood. Receptor source: a man aged 55 to 70 with acute or convalescent COVID-19.

The chain links TRBV2 to TRBJ2-3; a weak D match, TRBD2 (6 bases). CDR1 is SNHLY and CDR2 is FYNNEI in the germline V gene. This CDR3 contains 13 residues. V gave up 7 bases and J gave up 4 bases, with 12 bases separating them. The DNA of the CDR3 is TGTGCCAGCAAGGCGGGGAGACCAGATACGCAGTATTTT. Protein: CASKAGRPDTQYF.

This chain joins TRBV5-1 and TRBJ2-5; possible D gene TRBD2, 6 bases. CDR1 and CDR2 from the germline V gene are SGHRS and YFSETQ. The CDR3 length is 15 residues. Trimming shortened V by 4 bases and J by 1 base, and 14 bases separated the two germline ends. The CDR3: CASSQGLLSQETQYF. In DNA form, the CDR3 reads TGCGCCAGCAGCCAAGGACTACTCAGCCAAGAGACCCAGTACTTC.

The chain uses TRBV6-5 and TRBJ2-1; D may be TRBD2 (5 bases). The V end was cut by 0 bases, the J end by 3 bases, with 12 bases between. Germline loops: CDR1 MNHEY, CDR2 SVGAGI. CDR3 length: 16 amino acids. The CDR3 spells CASSYSRTPLYNEQFF. CDR3 sequence (DNA): TGTGCCAGCAGTTACTCGCGGACTCCCCTCTACAATGAGCAGTTCTTC.

V usage is TRBV18 and J usage is TRBJ2-3; 9 bases fit TRBD2. CDR1 and CDR2 (germline): KGHSH, LQKENI. The CDR3 spans 13 residues. The junction had 4 bases not matched to a gene; V was cut back by 3 bases and J by 9 bases. The CDR3 DNA reads as TGTGCCAGCTCACCGGGAGCGGGGGGAACGCAGTATTTT. The encoded protein is CASSPGAGGTQYF.

This clone was seen just once. This rearrangement joins TRBV10-1 to TRBJ2-1, with D possibly being TRBD2 (6 bases). The germline gives CDR1 WNHNN, CDR2 SYGVQD (reference sequence). V dropped 4 bases and J dropped 5 bases, with 15 bases sitting between them. There are 15 residues in the CDR3. CDR3 coding DNA: TGCGCCAGCAGTGGGTCCGGGGGTTCCCACAATGAGCAGTTCTTC. Protein: CASSGSGGSHNEQFF.

V is TRBV30 and J is TRBJ1-2; D is unclear. V was trimmed by 0 bases and J by 1 base, leaving 6 bases between them. CDR3 length: 13 amino acids. Germline V gene data show CDR1 as GTSNPN and CDR2 as SVGIG (reference sequence). This CDR3 is CAWSVQVNYGYTF. CDR3 in DNA: TGTGCCTGGAGTGTTCAGGTTAACTATGGCTACACCTTC.

The genes are TRBV10-2 and TRBJ2-1; maybe TRBD1 (5 bases). The germline V gene has CDR1 WSHSY and CDR2 SAAADI. The CDR3 sequence is 16 residues long. Deletions cut 3 bases from V and 4 bases from J, with 16 bases between. The CDR3 region has the DNA TGCGCCAGCAGTGATCGATCAGGGAATAGGTACAATGAGCAGTTCTTC. Protein: CASSDRSGNRYNEQFF.

The DNA for the CDR3 is TGTGCCAGCAGCTTGGGGGCCTGGGATTCACCCCTCCACTTT. This codes for CASSLGAWDSPLHF. V usage is TRBV5-5 and J usage is TRBJ1-6; D gene unclear. The CDR3 extends over 14 amino acids. In germline, CDR1 is SGHKS, CDR2 YYEKEE (reference sequence). The germline V and J ends were trimmed by 0 bases and 8 bases, with 9 bases remaining between them.

The chain has TRBV21-1 and TRBJ1-2. TRBV21-1 is a known pseudogene. The CDR3 has 16 amino acids. CDR3 region: CASSEKAATYNYGYTF. DNA for the CDR3: TGTGCCAGCTCCGAGAAAGCAGCGACTTATAACTATGGCTACACCTTC.

The chain links TRBV2 to TRBJ1-4; 9 bases fit TRBD1. This CDR3 has 15 residues. Per germline, CDR1 SNHLY and CDR2 FYNNEI. After removal of 10 bases from V and 5 bases from J, the junction contained 11 bases not matched to a gene. The CDR3 nucleotides read TGTGCCACGGGTCCGGGGACAGGGATCAATGAAAAACTGTTTTTT. Translation gives CATGPGTGINEKLFF.

The chain is built from TRBV7-3 and TRBJ2-6; no clear D gene. This CDR3 contains 15 residues. The V end was cut by 4 bases, the J end by 0 bases, with 7 bases between. Germline V gene lookup returns CDR1 SGHTA and CDR2 FQGTGA. CDR3 amino acids: CASSSQLSGANVLTF. DNA of the CDR3: TGTGCCAGCAGCTCACAGCTCTCTGGGGCCAACGTCCTGACTTTC. The full variable domain, its missing parts supplied by reference TRBV7-3 and TRBJ2-6, is GAGVSQTPSNKVTEKGKYVELRCDPISGHTALYWYRQSLGQGPEFLIYFQGTGAADDSGLPNDRFFAVRPEGSVSTLKIQRTERGDSAVYLCASSSQLSGANVLTFGAGSRLTVL.

V usage is TRBV5-8 and J usage is TRBJ1-5; a weak D match, TRBD1 (5 bases). This CDR3 comprises 14 residues. The germline gives CDR1 SGHTS, CDR2 YDEGEE. V shed 4 bases and J shed 6 bases, with 14 bases lying between them. The DNA of the CDR3 is TGTGCCAGCAGCCCATTAGGGGCGCGTCAGCCCCAGCATTTT. Translation gives CASSPLGARQPQHF.

V usage is TRBV30 and J usage is TRBJ1-1; tentative D call: TRBD1 (6 bases). Trimming left V 3 bases short and J 0 bases short, with 11 bases between. Germline V lookup: CDR1 GTSNPN, CDR2 SVGIG (reference sequence). The CDR3 spans 14 residues. CDR3 residues: CAWSWDNLNTEAFF. CDR3 DNA sequence: TGTGCCTGGAGCTGGGACAACTTGAACACTGAAGCTTTCTTT.

The V call is TRBV5-1, the J call TRBJ1-3; D is perhaps TRBD1 (5 bases). V dropped 4 bases and J dropped 4 bases, with 15 bases sitting between them. The germline V gene encodes CDR1 SGHRS and CDR2 YFSETQ. The CDR3 loop spans 15 amino acids. Here the CDR3 reads CASSGHSGSGNTIYF. The CDR3 DNA is TGCGCCAGCAGCGGACACTCCGGGTCCGGAAACACCATATATTTT.

The chain is built from TRBV19 and TRBJ2-1; 8 bases map to TRBD2. Trimming took 3 bases from V and 6 from J; bases not matched to a gene: 7. The CDR3 sequence is 15 residues long. Germline values: CDR1 LNHDA, CDR2 SQIVND (reference sequence). The CDR3 is CASSIRGGIFNEQFF. DNA of the CDR3: TGTGCCAGTAGTATTCGGGGGGGCATTTTCAATGAGCAGTTCTTC.

V usage is TRBV7-3 and J usage is TRBJ2-1, with D possibly matching TRBD2 (7 bases). V was cut by 5 bases and J by 0 bases, with 23 bases left in between. CDR1 and CDR2 (germline): SGHTA, FQGTGA. The CDR3 consists of 19 residues. The CDR3 DNA reads TGTGCCAGCAGCCCCCGGGGGGCCCTATCGATAAGCTCCTACAATGAGCAGTTCTTC. This translates into CASSPRGALSISSYNEQFF.

The chain joins TRBV5-1 to TRBJ2-7; weak D call: TRBD2 (5 bases). Trimming removed 4 bases at V and 6 bases at J, with 11 bases between. CDR3 length: 12 residues. Germline values: CDR1 SGHRS, CDR2 YFSETQ. The CDR3 loop is CASSNSVSEQYF. The CDR3 DNA reads TGCGCCAGCAGCAATAGCGTTTCCGAGCAGTACTTC.

The gene calls are TRBV19 and TRBJ2-7; D possibly corresponds to TRBD1 (6 bases). The CDR3 spans 14 residues. V was cut by 2 bases and J by 3 bases, with 11 bases left in between. Per the germline V gene, CDR1 is LNHDA and CDR2 is SQIVND (reference sequence). The CDR3 DNA follows: TGTGCCAGTAGTATAATCGGACAGTTCTACGAGCAGTACTTC. Translation gives CASSIIGQFYEQYF.